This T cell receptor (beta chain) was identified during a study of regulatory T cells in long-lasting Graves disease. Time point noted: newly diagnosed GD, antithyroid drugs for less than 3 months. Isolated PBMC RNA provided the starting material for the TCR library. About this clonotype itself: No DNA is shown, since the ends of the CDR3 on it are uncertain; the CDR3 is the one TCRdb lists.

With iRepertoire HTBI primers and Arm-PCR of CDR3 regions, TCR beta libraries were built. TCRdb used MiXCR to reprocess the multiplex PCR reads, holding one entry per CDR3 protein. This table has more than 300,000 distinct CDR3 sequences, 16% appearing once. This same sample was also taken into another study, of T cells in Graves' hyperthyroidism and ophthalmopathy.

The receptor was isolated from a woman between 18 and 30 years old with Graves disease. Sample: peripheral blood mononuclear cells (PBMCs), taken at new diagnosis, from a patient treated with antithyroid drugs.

The CDR3 spells CASAFGPGAEAFF. This rearrangement joins TRBV7-2 to TRBJ1-1; the D call TRBD1 from the table was never checked on the DNA. CDR1 and CDR2 from the germline V gene are SGHTA and FQGNSA. Termini included, the CDR3 measures 13 amino acids.